What follows are 24 T cell receptor beta chains derived from one specimen sequenced in a study of PD-1 blockade in classical Hodgkin lymphoma. Clones were read by immunoSEQ multiplex PCR, and TCRdb kept only the in-frame ones, dropping some. The table lists more than 10,000 clones, around nine tenths of them singletons. Time point given: cycle 4 day 1 (C4D1), after 6 weeks of nivolumab. Every patient was affected by relapse after autologous stem cell transplantation, while exposure to brentuximab vedotin was not uniform. Researchers used magnetic negative selection to pull out pure CD4+ T cells from thawed PBMCs. The input for sequencing was CD4+ T cells from blood, taken before the fourth cycle of nivolumab. The receptors stem from a human donor with classical Hodgkin lymphoma.

J is TRBJ2-3 and V is TRBV5-5; 7 bases align to TRBD1. V gave up 0 bases and J gave up 11 bases; unmatched junction bases: 9. The CDR3 sequence is 14 residues long. From germline, CDR1 is SGHKS and CDR2 YYEKEE (reference sequence). The CDR3 reads CASSLGEQGLGQYF. In DNA, the CDR3 is TGTGCCAGCAGCTTGGGGGAACAGGGGCTGGGGCAGTATTTT.

The V call is TRBV4-3, the J call TRBJ2-1; 8 nucleotides match TRBD2. CDR3 size: 17 residues. Per the germline V gene, CDR1 is LGHNA and CDR2 is YSLEER. The V gene end was trimmed by 0 bases and the J gene end by 5 bases; junction bases not matched to a gene: 9. Here the CDR3 DNA reads TGCGCCAGCAGCCAAGATCGAGGGACTAGGGCCAACAATGAGCAGTTCTTC. It is translated as CASSQDRGTRANNEQFF.

V usage is TRBV7-9 and J usage is TRBJ1-2; weak D call: TRBD1 (6 bases). Trimming removed 2 bases from V and 2 bases from J, with 12 bases in between. Germline V CDR1 and CDR2: SEHNR, FQNEAQ (reference sequence). The CDR3 sequence is 15 residues long. The CDR3 spells CASSLMGAGNYGYTF. CDR3 nucleotides: TGTGCCAGCAGCTTAATGGGGGCGGGGAACTATGGCTACACCTTC.

The chain uses TRBV6-1 and TRBJ2-7; no firm D call. CDR3 length equals 13 residues. Germline V gene data show CDR1 as MNHNS and CDR2 as SASEGT. V dropped 4 bases and J dropped 3 bases, with 10 bases sitting between them. The CDR3 reads CASSVPPLYEQYF. CDR3 sequence (DNA): TGTGCCAGCAGTGTTCCCCCTCTCTACGAGCAGTACTTC.

This chain uses TRBV9 with TRBJ2-2; tentative D call: TRBD2 (5 bases). CDR1 is SGDLS, CDR2 YYNGEE, per germline. V was pared by 3 bases and J by 5 bases, with 8 bases between. This CDR3 has 13 amino acids. This CDR3 reads CASSAGVTGELFF. CDR3 coding DNA: TGTGCCAGCAGCGCCGGGGTGACCGGGGAGCTGTTTTTT. The whole variable domain, remainder taken from reference TRBV9 and TRBJ2-2, is DSGVTQTPKHLITATGQRVTLRCSPRSGDLSVYWYQQSLDQGLQFLIQYYNGEERAKGNILERFSAQQFPDLHSELNLSSLELGDSALYFCASSAGVTGELFFGEGSRLTVL.

The V gene is TRBV4-2, the J gene TRBJ2-4, with 7 nucleotides matching TRBD1. Germline trimming cut 4 bases from V and 3 bases from J; bases unmatched to any gene: 12. Germline values: CDR1 LGHNA, CDR2 YNFKEQ. This CDR3 is built from 17 residues. CDR3 in amino acids: CASSPDRTEHLKNIQYF. CDR3 nucleotides: TGTGCCAGCAGCCCGGACAGGACCGAACACCTCAAAAACATTCAGTACTTC.

The chain couples TRBV4-1 to TRBJ2-5; 10 bases agree with TRBD2. Gene TRBJ2-7 matches the end of the DNA better, so the J call may be wrong. This CDR3 has 18 residues. Germline assignment: CDR1 MGHRA and CDR2 YSYEKL. The CDR3 coding sequence is TGCGCCAGCAGCCTACATGTGGGAACTAGCGGGGTTACCTACGAGCAGTACTTC. Its protein is CASSLHVGTSGVTYEQYF.

This chain joins TRBV30 and TRBJ2-5; D not certain. The CDR3 spans 13 residues. V lost 0 bases and J lost 5, with 10 bases in between. From germline, CDR1 is GTSNPN and CDR2 SVGIG (reference sequence). CDR3 nucleotide sequence: TGTGCCTGGAGTGTACTAAAGGGTGAGACCCAGTACTTC. This translates into CAWSVLKGETQYF.

The chain combines TRBV4-1 with TRBJ1-1, with 7 bases lining up with TRBD1. The V gene end was trimmed by 4 bases and the J gene end by 1 base; junction bases not matched to a gene: 6. The CDR3 length is 15 residues. The germline V gene encodes CDR1 MGHRA and CDR2 YSYEKL. The CDR3 DNA reads TGCGCCAGCAGCCTAGACAGGGACCAGAACACTGAAGCTTTCTTT. Translating gives CASSLDRDQNTEAFF.

The V and J genes are TRBV5-1 and TRBJ2-7; TRBD1 agrees at 9 bases. The CDR3 loop spans 17 amino acids. After removal of 1 base from V and 2 bases from J, the junction contained 10 bases not matched to a gene. Germline CDR1 reads SGHRS; CDR2 reads YFSETQ. CDR3 sequence reads: CASSLTVRTGVPYEQYF. The CDR3, as DNA: TGCGCCAGCAGCTTGACAGTTAGGACAGGGGTCCCCTACGAGCAGTACTTC.

The chain employs TRBV28 and TRBJ2-5; the D gene is possibly TRBD1 (6 bases). The CDR3 has 15 amino acids. In germline, CDR1 is MDHEN, CDR2 SYDVKM. V dropped 1 base and J dropped 10 bases, with 19 bases sitting between them. The CDR3 DNA reads TGTGCCAGCAGTTTATTGGGGGCCACCGAGGGGAACCAGTACTTC. This translates into CASSLLGATEGNQYF.

The rearrangement links TRBV5-5 to TRBJ2-5; 7 positions agree with TRBD1. This CDR3 comprises 16 residues. V shed 4 bases, J shed 2 bases, and the junction held 11 bases outside the gene matches. CDR1 and CDR2 from the germline V gene are SGHKS and YYEKEE (reference sequence). CDR3 DNA: TGTGCCAGCAGCCAAAGTACAGGGGTGCAACAAGAGACCCAGTACTTC. Translating gives CASSQSTGVQQETQYF.

This sequence joins TRBV5-6 and TRBJ1-1; D gene unclear. Trimming took 0 bases from V and 1 from J, leaving 13 bases between them. The CDR3 spans 16 residues. Germline V CDR1 and CDR2: SGHDT, YYEEEE. This CDR3 reads CASSLDREWTNTEAFF. In DNA form, the CDR3 reads TGTGCCAGCAGCTTGGATAGGGAGTGGACGAACACTGAAGCTTTCTTT.

The chain carries TRBV15 and TRBJ1-5; 8 bases match TRBD1. CDR1 is LNHNV, CDR2 YYDKDF, per germline (reference sequence). The CDR3 contains 17 residues. Trimming took 1 base from V and 0 from J; bases not matched to a gene: 5. The CDR3 sequence is CATSRARTGNSNQPQHF. For the CDR3, the DNA is TGTGCCACCAGCAGAGCCCGGACAGGGAATAGCAATCAGCCCCAGCATTTT.

The genes are TRBV6-5 and TRBJ1-5; 10 bases map to TRBD1. This CDR3 is built from 14 residues. Germline-derived CDR1 and CDR2 are MNHEY and SVGAGI. Trimming removed 6 bases from V and 7 bases from J; junction bases left unmatched: 6. The CDR3 DNA follows: TGTGCCAGCAGCCGGACAGGGGGTAGGCAGCCCCAGCATTTT. This translates into CASSRTGGRQPQHF.

This chain connects TRBV19 to TRBJ2-1; the D is unclear. The length of the CDR3 is 14 residues. CDR1 LNHDA and CDR2 SQIVND come from the germline V gene (reference sequence). Trimming took 4 bases from V and 7 from J, leaving 14 bases between them. The DNA for the CDR3 is TGTGCCAGTAGTAATTGGGTTGCCGGGAATGAGCAGTTCTTC. Its translation: CASSNWVAGNEQFF.

The rearrangement uses TRBV5-4 and TRBJ2-3; no clear D. The V and J ends lost 0 bases and 4 bases respectively, with 12 bases between them. Germline CDR1 and CDR2: SGHNT and YYREEE (reference sequence). The CDR3 is made up of 15 amino acids. This CDR3 reads CASSLVDSLADTQYF. In DNA form, the CDR3 reads TGTGCCAGCAGCTTGGTAGACTCCCTGGCAGATACGCAGTATTTT.

The chain couples TRBV4-1 to TRBJ2-7; D gene ambiguous. V was cut by 0 bases and J by 3 bases, with 18 bases left in between. Germline lookup yields CDR1 MGHRA and CDR2 YSYEKL. CDR3 length: 17 amino acids. The CDR3 region is CASSQEPPLLSGYEQYF. The CDR3 nucleotides are TGCGCCAGCAGCCAAGAACCCCCCCTTCTATCGGGCTACGAGCAGTACTTC.

This chain links TRBV5-4 with TRBJ2-2, with TRBD2 identical over 10 bases. Germline V gene data show CDR1 as SGHNT and CDR2 as YYREEE (reference sequence). The CDR3 runs 16 residues. Germline trimming cut 4 bases from V and 8 bases from J; bases unmatched to any gene: 11. CDR3 amino acids: CASSKTLAGEAGELFF. The CDR3 bases are TGTGCCAGCAGCAAAACTCTAGCGGGAGAAGCGGGGGAGCTGTTTTTT.

The V gene is TRBV11-3, the J gene TRBJ1-2; the D gene is possibly TRBD1 (6 bases). This CDR3 has 13 amino acids. Trimming took 6 bases from V and 8 from J, leaving 16 bases between them. Germline V gene sequence: CDR1 SGHNT, CDR2 YENEEA. CDR3 sequence reads: CASSLQGGEGYTF. Written as DNA, the CDR3 is TGTGCCAGCAGTTTACAGGGAGGGGAAGGCTACACCTTC.

The chain is built from TRBV29-1 and TRBJ2-5; D might be TRBD2 (6 bases). CDR1 is SQVTM and CDR2 is ANQGSEA in the germline V gene. CDR3 length equals 12 residues. With 7 bases removed from V and 1 base from J, the gap between germline ends came to 10 bases. The CDR3, as DNA: TGCAGCGGGTCCGGGGGCCAAGAGACCCAGTACTTC. Amino acids: CSGSGGQETQYF.

The V and J genes are TRBV27 and TRBJ2-5; 7 nucleotides agree with TRBD2. The better agreement between TRBJ2-7 and the DNA end casts doubt on the J call. From germline, CDR1 is MNHEY and CDR2 SMNVEV (reference sequence). The CDR3 has 14 residues. CDR3 region: CASSQIAGPYEQYF. CDR3 bases: TGTGCCAGCAGTCAAATAGCGGGCCCCTACGAGCAGTACTTC.

The chain links TRBV5-6 to TRBJ1-1, with D unresolved. Trimming took off 0 bases at V and 2 bases at J, with 5 bases between the two ends. CDR3 length equals 13 residues. The V gene's germline CDR1 is SGHDT and CDR2 YYEEEE. The CDR3 region is CASSLDKNTEAFF. In nucleotides, the CDR3 is TGTGCCAGCAGCTTGGACAAAAACACTGAAGCTTTCTTT.

This chain connects TRBV29-1 to TRBJ1-3; D might be TRBD1 (5 bases). Germline values: CDR1 SQVTM, CDR2 ANQGSEA. The CDR3 spans 12 residues. The V end was cut by 5 bases, the J end by 8 bases, with 13 bases between. Written as DNA, the CDR3 is TGCAGCGTTATCGAAGGGGTCCACACCATATATTTT. Residues: CSVIEGVHTIYF. The variable domain in full, with the rest retrieved from reference TRBV29-1 and TRBJ1-3, is SAVISQKPSRDICQRGTSLTIQCQVDSQVTMMFWYRQQPGQSLTLIATANQGSEATYESGFVIDKFPISRPNLTFSTLTVSNMSPEDSSIYLCSVIEGVHTIYFGEGSWLTVV.